This T cell receptor beta chain stems from a study of blood T cell repertoires in COVID-19 (dated by TCRdb to 2019 to 2021). Regarding the study in general: Samples covering the acute and convalescent phases of COVID-19 were provided by collaborators in the United States, Italy and Spain. The material from the prospective study consisted of cDNA or gDNA derived from T cells, B-cell-depleted T cells, or PBMCs. The dataset comprised deeply sampled blood TCRbeta repertoires from subjects exposed to, actively infected with, or recovered from COVID-19. The repertoires were released in a freely available public database meant as a resource for research on the immune response to SARS-CoV-2. Samples were obtained from the ongoing ImmuneRACE study (first 160 participants) and from over 1,000 subjects provided by 6 global collaborators. The sample metadata nearly always contained a de-identified subject ID, COVID-19 status, age in years and sex. Where available, HLA class I and class II types were obtained from metadata supplied by the sample provider rather than from assay-based typing. The paper as a whole reports these results and caveats: How much clinical and demographic metadata was included differed by source and by participant, and the metadata was provided uncurated.

Whole blood was collected in K2EDTA tubes by collaborating institutions according to the institutions' own protocols. For TCRbeta analysis, collaborators shipped samples as frozen whole blood, isolated PBMCs, or DNA extracted from either of those sample types. TCRbeta CDR3 regions were amplified from genomic DNA using the immunoSEQ Assay, a bias-controlled multiplex PCR. Per the original workflow: The number of nucleated cells in each sample was estimated from the amplification of reference gene primers within the assay. To quantify the absolute abundance of each unique TCRbeta CDR3 rearrangement, sequence reads were collapsed and filtered. Productive Simpson clonality was computed per sample as the square root of Simpson's diversity index over productive rearrangements. As stored in TCRdb, this immuneACCESS dataset retains in-frame rearrangements with V and J assigned. A fraction of the clones does not appear; measured against another copy, unresolved V genes explain less than half of the discrepancy, and the remainder lacks a known reason. V, J and clone size are those of that table, while D and trimming were read from the DNA. Across this sample there are fewer than 100,000 clones, with less than 90% seen only once. The biggest ten clones account for roughly a sixth of the sample.

As concerns this clone: The antigen it recognizes is unknown. Qualities for individual bases were not recorded, and no much larger clone is one base off.

This TCR derives from an elderly man in a cohort sampled during active COVID-19. The sample comprised peripheral blood.

Here the CDR3 is given as CASSTSRGQPQHF. The nucleotides are TGTGCCAGCTCAACTTCCAGGGGTCAGCCCCAGCATTTT. This sequence uses TRBV18 and TRBJ1-5; D gene: possibly TRBD1, on 6 matching bases. CDR1 and CDR2, per the germline V gene, are KGHSH and LQKENI. V is cut by 5 bases and J by 6 bases, and the space between the germline ends is 11 bases. Inclusive of the bounding cysteine and phenylalanine, the CDR3 is 13 residues long. Left in the record is the CDR3 DNA by itself, 39 bases read in frame from the first base. Where the CDR3 stops, the reference TRBV18 and TRBJ1-5 genes take over; the full variable domain is NAGVMQNPRHLVRRRGQEARLRCSPMKGHSHVYWYRQLPEEGLKFMVYLQKENIIDESGMPKERFSAEFPKEGPSILRIQQVVRGDSAAYFCASSTSRGQPQHFGDGTRLSIL.